A single sample gave rise to the 24 T cell receptor beta chains below, sequenced in a study of radiotherapy plus CTLA-4 blockade in lung cancer (dated by TCRdb to the late 2010s). The library was prepared using the immunoSEQ multiplex PCR assay. Sourced from immuneACCESS, this table was stored by TCRdb with only in-frame sequences that have V and J called. A share of the clones is absent; for the studies checked, an unresolved V gene accounts for under half, and the remainder has no known explanation. This sample has tens of thousands of clones in its table, and around 70% of those were observed once. Roughly 4.5% of the sample comes from the top ten. Here the sequenced sample was peripheral blood, taken from a patient treated with radiotherapy plus ipilimumab. These receptors came from a human donor with non-small cell lung cancer whose response to radiotherapy plus ipilimumab could not be evaluated.

The chain carries TRBV7-9 and TRBJ2-2, with TRBD1 matching over 12 bases. The junction had 11 bases not matched to a gene; V was cut back by 5 bases and J by 7 bases. From germline, CDR1 is SEHNR and CDR2 FQNEAQ (reference sequence). The CDR3 is 17 amino acids. CDR3 in DNA: TGTGCCAGCAGCCTTCCCCTGGGACAGGGGGCGAGCGGGGAGCTGTTTTTT. Translated, it gives CASSLPLGQGASGELFF.

The genes are TRBV4-3 and TRBJ2-7, with 10 positions matching TRBD2. CDR3 length equals 16 residues. Germline values: CDR1 LGHNA, CDR2 YSLEER. The ends lost 1 base at V and 7 bases at J; junction bases unmatched: 10. The CDR3 protein is CASSQGGPSGSGEQYF. CDR3 coding DNA: TGCGCCAGCAGCCAAGGCGGTCCTAGCGGGAGTGGTGAGCAGTACTTC.

This clone is a singleton in its sample. This chain uses TRBV29-1 with TRBJ1-1, with 9 bases lining up with TRBD1. The V segment lost 6 bases and the J segment 8 bases; nucleotides outside the gene matches: 19. The germline V gene has CDR1 SQVTM and CDR2 ANQGSEA. The CDR3 loop spans 16 amino acids. CDR3 protein: CSVDSTGTGYGAEAFF. CDR3 bases: TGCAGCGTCGACTCTACCGGGACAGGGTATGGCGCCGAAGCTTTCTTT. The full variable domain, rest sourced from reference TRBV29-1 and TRBJ1-1, is SAVISQKPSRDICQRGTSLTIQCQVDSQVTMMFWYRQQPGQSLTLIATANQGSEATYESGFVIDKFPISRPNLTFSTLTVSNMSPEDSSIYLCSVDSTGTGYGAEAFFGQGTRLTVV.

This chain links TRBV5-1 with TRBJ2-7; 11 bases are shared with TRBD2. Losses at the gene ends were 4 bases for V and 6 bases for J; bases not matched to a gene: 9. This CDR3 has 15 amino acids. From germline, CDR1 is SGHRS and CDR2 YFSETQ. CDR3 DNA sequence: TGCGCCAGCAGCGGGACTAGCGGAACGGGAAGCGAGCAGTACTTC. This encodes CASSGTSGTGSEQYF. Combining the CDR3 with reference TRBV5-1 and TRBJ2-7 gives the whole variable domain KAGVTQTPRYLIKTRGQQVTLSCSPISGHRSVSWYQQTPGQGLQFLFEYFSETQRNKGNFPGRFSGRQFSNSRSEMNVSTLELGDSALYLCASSGTSGTGSEQYFGPGTRLTVT.

The chain links TRBV7-2 to TRBJ2-3; 8 bases align to TRBD2. This CDR3 region has 16 residues. Germline V gene data show CDR1 as SGHTA and CDR2 as FQGNSA. After removal of 3 bases from V and 0 bases from J, the junction contained 5 bases not matched to a gene. In nucleotides, the CDR3 is TGTGCCAGCAGCTTCGGACTAGCTCCTAGCACAGATACGCAGTATTTT. Translating gives CASSFGLAPSTDTQYF.

The rearrangement joins TRBV28 to TRBJ2-5; tentatively, D is TRBD2 (5 bases). The tail of the sequence fits TRBJ2-7 better, so the J call may be wrong. The CDR3 totals 12 residues. In germline, CDR1 is MDHEN, CDR2 SYDVKM. The CDR3 spells CASSLRDYEQYF. The CDR3 DNA is TGTGCCAGCAGTTTACGGGACTACGAGCAGTACTTC.

This chain uses TRBV4-2 with TRBJ2-7, with 7 bases aligning to TRBD2. V trimming: 0 bases; J trimming: 2 bases; junction bases outside the gene matches: 10. CDR1 and CDR2 (germline): LGHNA, YNFKEQ. The length of the CDR3 is 17 residues. CDR3: CASSQDVGAGVPYEQYF. The CDR3 DNA follows: TGTGCCAGCAGCCAAGACGTCGGGGCGGGAGTTCCCTACGAGCAGTACTTC.

By share of the sample, this clone is medium-sized. The chain links TRBV27 to TRBJ1-2, with D possibly being TRBD1 (5 bases). The CDR3 has 14 amino acids. The V end was cut by 10 bases, the J end by 5 bases, with 20 bases between. CDR1 is MNHEY and CDR2 is SMNVEV in the germline V gene (reference sequence). In nucleotides, the CDR3 is TGTGCCACGGGGCGGGGTCGGTTAGGATATGGCTACACCTTC. This codes for CATGRGRLGYGYTF.

CDR3 amino acids: CAWTLRGLSDEQYF. DNA for the CDR3: TGTGCCTGGACTTTACGGGGATTGAGTGACGAGCAGTACTTC. V is TRBV30 and J is TRBJ2-7; a weak D match, TRBD2 (5 bases). The CDR3 has 14 amino acids. The V end lost 4 bases, the J end lost 5 bases, and 18 bases lay between the germline ends. The germline V gene encodes CDR1 GTSNPN and CDR2 SVGIG (reference sequence).

This clone has only a few counts. The V gene is TRBV4-2, the J gene TRBJ2-1; 9 nucleotides align to TRBD2. CDR3 size: 15 residues. Trimming at V came to 4 bases and at J to 8 bases, leaving 9 bases not matched to a gene. From germline, CDR1 is LGHNA and CDR2 YNFKEQ. The CDR3 spells CASSLGIAGEHEQFF. CDR3 sequence (DNA): TGTGCCAGCAGCCTCGGGATAGCGGGAGAACATGAGCAGTTCTTC.

This chain joins TRBV5-5 and TRBJ2-7; D might be TRBD2 (7 bases). CDR1 and CDR2 from the germline V gene are SGHKS and YYEKEE (reference sequence). The CDR3 length is 15 residues. Trimming removed 1 base at V and 4 bases at J, with 15 bases between. CDR3 loop: CASSLPRGGGYEQYF. The DNA of the CDR3 is TGTGCCAGCAGCTTGCCGCGGGGAGGGGGGTACGAGCAGTACTTC.

The chain couples TRBV7-9 to TRBJ2-7, with D hard to call. CDR3 length equals 13 residues. Trimming cost V 1 base and J 7 bases, with 11 bases left between them. Germline CDR1 is SEHNR and CDR2 is FQNEAQ (reference sequence). The CDR3 DNA is TGTGCCAGCAGCTTAGATGCATTCGGGGAGCAGTACTTC. Residues: CASSLDAFGEQYF.

This rearrangement joins TRBV5-6 to TRBJ2-5, with D unresolved. Germline lookup yields CDR1 SGHDT and CDR2 YYEEEE. Trimming pared 0 bases from V and 3 bases from J, leaving 9 bases between. The CDR3 loop spans 14 amino acids. CDR3 sequence reads: CASSLVFREETQYF. The CDR3 DNA reads TGTGCCAGCAGCTTGGTCTTCCGGGAAGAGACCCAGTACTTC.

The rearrangement links TRBV4-2 to TRBJ2-5, with a tentative D call TRBD2 (7 bases). The CDR3 consists of 16 residues. Germline CDR1 is LGHNA and CDR2 is YNFKEQ. The ends were cut back, 5 bases at V and 5 bases at J, with 21 bases in the middle. CDR3 coding DNA: TGTGCCAGCAGCTCCTCCTACGCCGGGGGGCTGGAGACCCAGTACTTC. Translating gives CASSSSYAGGLETQYF.

This chain joins TRBV5-1 and TRBJ2-3; TRBD1 matches at 7 bases. Germline values: CDR1 SGHRS, CDR2 YFSETQ. Trimming cost V 5 bases and J 1 base; bases outside gene matches: 13. The CDR3 has 17 amino acids. The CDR3 loop is CASSPNFRGFGTDTQYF. For the CDR3, the DNA is TGCGCCAGCAGTCCCAATTTCAGGGGGTTTGGCACAGATACGCAGTATTTT.

The chain links TRBV30 to TRBJ1-1, with TRBD1 identical over 9 bases. The V segment lost 4 bases and the J segment 7 bases; nucleotides outside the gene matches: 13. Germline CDR1 GTSNPN, CDR2 SVGIG (reference sequence). The length of the CDR3 is 15 residues. The CDR3 protein is CAWNRDRGFGGEAFF. The CDR3 DNA is TGTGCCTGGAATCGAGACAGGGGGTTCGGGGGTGAAGCTTTCTTT. Looking up the rest from reference TRBV30 and TRBJ1-1 gives the full variable domain: SQTIHQWPATLVQPVGSPLSLECTVEGTSNPNLYWYRQAAGRGLQLLFYSVGIGQISSEVPQNLSASRPQDRQFILSSKKLLLSDSGFYLCAWNRDRGFGGEAFFGQGTRLTVV.

The CDR3, as DNA: TGTGCCAGCAGTTCCCGAACCGGACACCCCTCCTACGAGCAGTACTTC. It is translated as CASSSRTGHPSYEQYF. The chain couples TRBV6-5 to TRBJ2-7; TRBD1 might be the D (5 bases). Trimming left V 4 bases short and J 0 bases short, with 16 bases between. There are 16 residues in the CDR3. From germline, CDR1 is MNHEY and CDR2 SVGAGI.

The chain couples TRBV5-1 to TRBJ1-1, with D perhaps TRBD1 (5 bases). Trimming took off 2 bases at V and 7 bases at J, with 12 bases between the two ends. This CDR3 comprises 13 residues. Germline V gene sequence: CDR1 SGHRS, CDR2 YFSETQ. CDR3 protein: CASSFETDSEAFF. The CDR3 DNA reads TGCGCCAGCAGCTTTGAAACCGACAGTGAAGCTTTCTTT.

The chain combines TRBV2 with TRBJ2-7; no definite D call. The CDR3 length is 12 residues. Germline V gives CDR1 SNHLY, CDR2 FYNNEI. V lost 6 bases and J lost 2, with 8 bases in between. CDR3 amino acids: CASSPEAYEQYF. The CDR3 DNA reads TGTGCCAGCAGCCCTGAGGCCTACGAGCAGTACTTC.

This clone was recorded only once. J is TRBJ2-4 and V is TRBV6-5; the D gene is possibly TRBD1 (6 bases). CDR3 length equals 15 residues. The germline CDR1 and CDR2 sequences are MNHEY and SVGAGI. Trimming removed 6 bases at V and 0 bases at J, with 12 bases between. DNA for the CDR3: TGTGCCAGCAGCCTAACAGGGCTAGCCAAAAACATTCAGTACTTC. Protein: CASSLTGLAKNIQYF.

The genes are TRBV5-1 and TRBJ2-7, with D perhaps matching TRBD2 (5 bases). Trimming stripped 5 bases from V and 2 bases from J, with 20 bases between. Looked up from germline, CDR1 is SGHRS and CDR2 is YFSETQ. This CDR3 has 16 amino acids. Here the CDR3 DNA reads TGCGCCAGCAGGCCCACTGCCAGCGGTACTCCCTACGAGCAGTACTTC. Its protein is CASRPTASGTPYEQYF. Using reference TRBV5-1 and TRBJ2-7 for the parts outside the CDR3, the full variable domain is KAGVTQTPRYLIKTRGQQVTLSCSPISGHRSVSWYQQTPGQGLQFLFEYFSETQRNKGNFPGRFSGRQFSNSRSEMNVSTLELGDSALYLCASRPTASGTPYEQYFGPGTRLTVT.

This clone was recorded only once. This chain uses TRBV5-6 with TRBJ2-1, with TRBD2 identical over 11 bases. CDR3 length equals 17 residues. The V gene's germline CDR1 is SGHDT and CDR2 YYEEEE. The trim removed 3 bases at V and 3 bases at J, leaving 8 bases unmatched. CDR3: CASSSQLAGAIYNEQFF. In DNA form, the CDR3 reads TGTGCCAGCAGCTCCCAACTAGCGGGAGCCATCTACAATGAGCAGTTCTTC.

This clone was seen only a few times. The J gene is TRBJ1-6, the V gene TRBV9; 7 nucleotides match TRBD1. CDR3 length: 17 residues. The V gene's germline CDR1 is SGDLS and CDR2 YYNGEE. V gave up 0 bases and J gave up 0 bases; unmatched junction bases: 3. The CDR3 here is CASSVAGQSSYNSPLHF. CDR3 coding DNA: TGTGCCAGCAGCGTAGCGGGACAGAGCTCCTATAATTCACCCCTCCACTTT.

This chain connects TRBV28 to TRBJ2-5; 8 nucleotides agree with TRBD1. The junction had 12 bases not matched to a gene; V was cut back by 7 bases and J by 5 bases. CDR3 size: 15 residues. CDR1 and CDR2 from the germline V gene are MDHEN and SYDVKM. The CDR3 here is CASTLGRGRRETQYF. CDR3 DNA sequence: TGTGCCAGCACCTTAGGCAGGGGGCGTCGGGAGACCCAGTACTTC.